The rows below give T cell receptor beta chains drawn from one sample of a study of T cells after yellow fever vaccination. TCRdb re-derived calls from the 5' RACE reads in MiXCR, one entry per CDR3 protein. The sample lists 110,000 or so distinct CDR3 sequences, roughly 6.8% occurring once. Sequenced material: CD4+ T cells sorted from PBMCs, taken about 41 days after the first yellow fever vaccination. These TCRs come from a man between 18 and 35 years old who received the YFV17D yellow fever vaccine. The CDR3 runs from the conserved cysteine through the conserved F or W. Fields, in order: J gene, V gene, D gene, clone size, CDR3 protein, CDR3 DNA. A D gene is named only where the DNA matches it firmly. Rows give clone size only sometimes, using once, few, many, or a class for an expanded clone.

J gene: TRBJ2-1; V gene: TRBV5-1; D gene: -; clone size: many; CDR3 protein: CASSAPDRPTGEQFF; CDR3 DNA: TGCGCCAGCAGCGCCCCCGACAGGCCCACCGGGGAGCAGTTCTTC
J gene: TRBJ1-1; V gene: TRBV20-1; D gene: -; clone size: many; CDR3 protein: CSARIWTHNTEAFF; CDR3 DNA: TGCAGTGCTAGAATATGGACACATAACACTGAAGCTTTCTTT
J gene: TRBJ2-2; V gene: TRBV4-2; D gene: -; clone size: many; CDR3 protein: CASSQESRMGSGELFF; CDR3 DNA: TGTGCCAGCAGCCAAGAGAGCCGTATGGGATCCGGGGAGCTGTTTTTT
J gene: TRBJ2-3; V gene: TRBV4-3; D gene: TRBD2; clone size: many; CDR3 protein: CASSQIAGGSTDTQYF; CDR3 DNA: TGCGCCAGCAGCCAGATAGCGGGAGGGAGCACAGATACGCAGTATTTT
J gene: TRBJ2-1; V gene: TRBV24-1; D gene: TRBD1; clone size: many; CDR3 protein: CATSTTPGQGVSYEQFF; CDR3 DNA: TGTGCCACCAGCACCACTCCGGGACAGGGGGTTTCTTATGAGCAGTTCTTC
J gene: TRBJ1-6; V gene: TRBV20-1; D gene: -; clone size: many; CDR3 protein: CSAPGGLDSYPLHF; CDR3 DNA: TGCAGTGCTCCCGGTGGTTTGGACTCCTACCCCCTCCACTTT
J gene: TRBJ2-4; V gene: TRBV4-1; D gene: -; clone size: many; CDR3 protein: CASSQPRTRKNIQYF; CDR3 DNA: TGCGCCAGCAGCCAACCCAGGACAAGGAAAAACATTCAGTACTTC
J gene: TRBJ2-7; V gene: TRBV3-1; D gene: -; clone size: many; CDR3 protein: CASSQGEYEQYF; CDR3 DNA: TGTGCCAGCAGCCAAGGCGAGTACGAGCAGTACTTC
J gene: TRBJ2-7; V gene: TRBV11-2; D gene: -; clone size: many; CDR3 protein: CASSPRAGTYEQYF; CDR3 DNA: TGTGCCAGCAGCCCACGGGCAGGCACCTACGAGCAGTACTTC
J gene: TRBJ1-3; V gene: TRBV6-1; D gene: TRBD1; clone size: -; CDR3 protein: CASRTTGTVYSGNTIYF; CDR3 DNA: TGTGCCAGCAGGACTACCGGGACAGTATACTCTGGAAACACCATATATTTT